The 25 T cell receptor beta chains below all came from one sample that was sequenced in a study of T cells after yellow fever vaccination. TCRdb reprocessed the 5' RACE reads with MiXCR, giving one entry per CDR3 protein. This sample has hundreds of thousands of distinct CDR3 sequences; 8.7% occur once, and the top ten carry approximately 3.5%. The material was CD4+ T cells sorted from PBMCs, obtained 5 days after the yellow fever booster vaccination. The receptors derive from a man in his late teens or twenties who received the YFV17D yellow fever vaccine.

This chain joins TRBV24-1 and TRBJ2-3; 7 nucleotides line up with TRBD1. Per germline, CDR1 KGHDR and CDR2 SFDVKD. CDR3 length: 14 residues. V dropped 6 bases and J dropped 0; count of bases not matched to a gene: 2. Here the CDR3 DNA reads TGTGCCACCAGTTCGACAGGGAGCACAGATACGCAGTATTTT. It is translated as CATSSTGSTDTQYF.

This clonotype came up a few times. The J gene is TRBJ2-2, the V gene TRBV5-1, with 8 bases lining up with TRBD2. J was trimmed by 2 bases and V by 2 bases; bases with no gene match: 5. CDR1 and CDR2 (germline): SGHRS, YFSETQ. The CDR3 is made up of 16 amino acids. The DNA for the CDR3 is TGCGCCAGCAGCTTTATGACTAGCGCCAACACCGGGGAGCTGTTTTTT. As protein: CASSFMTSANTGELFF.

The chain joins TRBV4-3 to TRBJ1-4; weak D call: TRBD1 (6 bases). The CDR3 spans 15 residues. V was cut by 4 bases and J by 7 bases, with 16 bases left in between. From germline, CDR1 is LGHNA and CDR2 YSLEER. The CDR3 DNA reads TGCGCCAGCAGCCCTTCTTTGGGGGCGGGTGAAAAACTGTTTTTT. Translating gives CASSPSLGAGEKLFF.

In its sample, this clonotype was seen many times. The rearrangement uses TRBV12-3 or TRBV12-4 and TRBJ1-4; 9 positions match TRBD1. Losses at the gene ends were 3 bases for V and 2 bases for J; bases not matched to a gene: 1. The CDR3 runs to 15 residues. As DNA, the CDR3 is TGTGCCAGCAGTTTCGGGACAGGGACTAATGAAAAACTGTTTTTT. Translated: CASSFGTGTNEKLFF.

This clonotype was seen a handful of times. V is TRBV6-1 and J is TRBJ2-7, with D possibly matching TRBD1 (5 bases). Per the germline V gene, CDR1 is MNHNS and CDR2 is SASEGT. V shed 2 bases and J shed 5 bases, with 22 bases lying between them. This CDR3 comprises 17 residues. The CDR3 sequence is CASSERPSSRVPHEQYF. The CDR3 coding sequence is TGTGCCAGCAGTGAACGGCCGTCGTCCAGGGTGCCCCACGAGCAGTACTTC.

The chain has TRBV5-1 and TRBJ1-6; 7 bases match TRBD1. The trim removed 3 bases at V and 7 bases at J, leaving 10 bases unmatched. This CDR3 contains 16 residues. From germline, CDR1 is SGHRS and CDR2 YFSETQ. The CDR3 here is CASSSGRQGGNSPLHF. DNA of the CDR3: TGCGCCAGCAGCTCCGGGCGACAGGGAGGGAATTCACCCCTCCACTTT.

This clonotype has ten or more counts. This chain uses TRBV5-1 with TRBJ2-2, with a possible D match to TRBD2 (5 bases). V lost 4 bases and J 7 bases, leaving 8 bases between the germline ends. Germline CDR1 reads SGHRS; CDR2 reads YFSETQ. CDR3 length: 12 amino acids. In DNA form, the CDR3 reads TGCGCCAGCAGCGGGAGCGACGGGGAGCTGTTTTTT. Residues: CASSGSDGELFF.

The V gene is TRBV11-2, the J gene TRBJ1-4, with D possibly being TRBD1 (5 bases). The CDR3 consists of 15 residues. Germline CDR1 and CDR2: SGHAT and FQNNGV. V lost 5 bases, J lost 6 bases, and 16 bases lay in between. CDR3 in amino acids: CASSRRIGVDEKLFF. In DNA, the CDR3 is TGTGCCAGCAGCCGACGAATAGGGGTGGATGAAAAACTGTTTTTT.

The CDR3 DNA reads TGCGCCAGCAGCTCGGACCCGAACTATGGCTACACCTTC. It specifies CASSSDPNYGYTF. The gene calls are TRBV5-1 and TRBJ1-2; D remains ambiguous. Trimming took 3 bases from V and 2 from J, leaving 8 bases between them. CDR1 is SGHRS and CDR2 is YFSETQ in the germline V gene. The CDR3 has 13 amino acids.

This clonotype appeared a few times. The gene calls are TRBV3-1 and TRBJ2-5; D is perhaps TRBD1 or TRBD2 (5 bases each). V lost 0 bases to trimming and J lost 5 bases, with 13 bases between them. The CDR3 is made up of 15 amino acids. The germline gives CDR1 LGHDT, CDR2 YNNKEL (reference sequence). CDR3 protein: CASSQEVWGGETQYF. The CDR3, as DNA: TGTGCCAGCAGCCAAGAGGTGTGGGGCGGGGAGACCCAGTACTTC.

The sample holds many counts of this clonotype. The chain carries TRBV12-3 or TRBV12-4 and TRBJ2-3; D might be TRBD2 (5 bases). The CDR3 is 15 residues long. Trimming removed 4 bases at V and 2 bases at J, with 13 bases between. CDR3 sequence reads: CASSSDWTPTDTQYF. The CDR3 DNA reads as TGTGCCAGCAGTTCGGACTGGACCCCCACAGATACGCAGTATTTT.

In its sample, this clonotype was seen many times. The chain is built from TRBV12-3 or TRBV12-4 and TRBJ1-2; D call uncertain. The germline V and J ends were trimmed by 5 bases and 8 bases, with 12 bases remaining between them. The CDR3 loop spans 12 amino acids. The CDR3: CASSRRGPGYTF. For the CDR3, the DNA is TGTGCCAGCAGTCGGAGAGGACCCGGCTACACCTTC.

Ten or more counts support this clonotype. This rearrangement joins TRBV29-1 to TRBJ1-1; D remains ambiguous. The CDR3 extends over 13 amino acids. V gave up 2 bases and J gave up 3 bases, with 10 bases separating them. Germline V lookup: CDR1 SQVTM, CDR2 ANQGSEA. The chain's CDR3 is CSVESTPYTEAFF. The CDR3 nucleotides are TGCAGCGTTGAATCGACGCCTTACACTGAAGCTTTCTTT.

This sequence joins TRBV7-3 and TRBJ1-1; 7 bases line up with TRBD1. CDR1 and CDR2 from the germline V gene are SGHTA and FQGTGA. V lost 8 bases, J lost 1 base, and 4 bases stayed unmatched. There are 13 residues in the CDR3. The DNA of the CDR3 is TGTGCCAGCCGGACAGGAGAGAACACTGAAGCTTTCTTT. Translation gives CASRTGENTEAFF.

Written as DNA, the CDR3 is TGCGCCAGCAGCGCGACAGAATCTAGCACAGATACGCAGTATTTT. Amino acid sequence: CASSATESSTDTQYF. The V gene is TRBV5-1, the J gene TRBJ2-3; D is perhaps TRBD1 (5 bases). Looked up from germline, CDR1 is SGHRS and CDR2 is YFSETQ. This CDR3 is 15 amino acids long. V lost 4 bases, J lost 0 bases, and 12 bases lay in between.

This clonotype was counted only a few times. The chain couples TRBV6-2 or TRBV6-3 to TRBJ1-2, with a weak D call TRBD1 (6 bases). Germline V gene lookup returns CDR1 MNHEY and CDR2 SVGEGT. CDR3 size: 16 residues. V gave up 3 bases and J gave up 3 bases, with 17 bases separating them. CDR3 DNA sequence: TGTGCCAGCAGTTATTCACCCAACAGGGTCGACTATGGCTACACCTTC. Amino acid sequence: CASSYSPNRVDYGYTF.

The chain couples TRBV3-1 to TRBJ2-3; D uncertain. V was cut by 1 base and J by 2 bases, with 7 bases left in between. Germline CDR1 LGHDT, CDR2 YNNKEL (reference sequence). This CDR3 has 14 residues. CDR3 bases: TGTGCCAGCAGCCAAGGACCCATCACAGATACGCAGTATTTT. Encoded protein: CASSQGPITDTQYF.

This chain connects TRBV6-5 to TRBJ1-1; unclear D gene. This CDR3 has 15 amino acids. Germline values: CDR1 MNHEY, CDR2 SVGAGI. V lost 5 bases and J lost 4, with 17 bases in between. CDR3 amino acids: CASSPRGTVGTEAFF. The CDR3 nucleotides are TGTGCCAGCAGTCCCCGCGGAACCGTAGGCACTGAAGCTTTCTTT.

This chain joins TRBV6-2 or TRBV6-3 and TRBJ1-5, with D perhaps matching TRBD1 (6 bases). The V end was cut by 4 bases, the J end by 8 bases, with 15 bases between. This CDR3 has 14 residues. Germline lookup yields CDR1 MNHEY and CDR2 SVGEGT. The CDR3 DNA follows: TGTGCCAGCAGTTCGACAGGAGGAGGAAAGCCCCAGCATTTT. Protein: CASSSTGGGKPQHF.

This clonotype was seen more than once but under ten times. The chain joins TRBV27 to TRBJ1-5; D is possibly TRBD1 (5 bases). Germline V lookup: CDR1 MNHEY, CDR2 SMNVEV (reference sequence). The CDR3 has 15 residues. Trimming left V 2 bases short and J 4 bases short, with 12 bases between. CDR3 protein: CASSLTGYGNQPQHF. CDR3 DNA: TGTGCCAGCAGTTTAACAGGATACGGTAATCAGCCCCAGCATTTT.

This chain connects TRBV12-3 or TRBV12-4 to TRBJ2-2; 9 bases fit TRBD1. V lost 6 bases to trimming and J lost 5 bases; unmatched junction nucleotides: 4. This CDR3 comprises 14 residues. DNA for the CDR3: TGTGCCAGCAGGGACAGGGGTTGGACCGGGGAGCTGTTTTTT. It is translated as CASRDRGWTGELFF.

CDR3 in amino acids: CASSPQGSADTQYF. The CDR3 nucleotides read TGTGCCAGCTCACCCCAAGGATCCGCAGATACGCAGTATTTT. V usage is TRBV18 and J usage is TRBJ2-3; D is unresolved. The CDR3 contains 14 residues. Trimming stripped 3 bases from V and 4 bases from J, with 11 bases between. Germline CDR1 is KGHSH and CDR2 is LQKENI.

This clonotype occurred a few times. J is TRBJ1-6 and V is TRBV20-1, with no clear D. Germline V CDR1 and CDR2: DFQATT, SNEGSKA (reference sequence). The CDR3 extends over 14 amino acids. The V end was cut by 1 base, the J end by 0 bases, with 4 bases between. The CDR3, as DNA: TGCAGTGCTAGAGTCCCCTCCTATAATTCACCCCTCCACTTT. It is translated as CSARVPSYNSPLHF.

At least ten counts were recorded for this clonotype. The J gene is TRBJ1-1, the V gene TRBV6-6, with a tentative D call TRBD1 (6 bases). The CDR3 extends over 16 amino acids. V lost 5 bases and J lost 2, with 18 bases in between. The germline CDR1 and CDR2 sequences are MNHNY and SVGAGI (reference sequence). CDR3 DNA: TGTGCCAGCAGTCCACTTACTGGGACAATTAACACTGAAGCTTTCTTT. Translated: CASSPLTGTINTEAFF.

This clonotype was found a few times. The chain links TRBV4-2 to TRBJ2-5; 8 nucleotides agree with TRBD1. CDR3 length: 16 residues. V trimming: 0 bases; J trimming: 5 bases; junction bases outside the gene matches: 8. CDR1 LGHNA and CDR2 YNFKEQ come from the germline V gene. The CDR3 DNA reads TGTGCCAGCAGCCAAGATCTTCAGGGGGCGGGGGAGACCCAGTACTTC. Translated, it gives CASSQDLQGAGETQYF.